A single sample is the source of the 24 T cell receptor beta chains below, sequenced in a study of identical twins. MiXCR was run by TCRdb on the 5' RACE reads, yielding one entry per CDR3 protein. The table records 1.5 million to 2 million distinct CDR3 sequences, about 30% of them present only once. Sample: cord blood. The receptors derive from a newborn girl in good health.

V usage is TRBV6-2 or TRBV6-3 and J usage is TRBJ2-7; a weak D match, TRBD1 (6 bases). V lost 4 bases, J lost 0 bases, and 13 bases lay in between. The germline gives CDR1 MNHEY, CDR2 SVGEGT. This CDR3 region has 15 residues. As DNA, the CDR3 is TGTGCCAGCAGTTCGGGACACCGGAGCTCCTACGAGCAGTACTTC. It yields the protein CASSSGHRSSYEQYF.

This chain uses TRBV11-2 with TRBJ2-1; D unclear. V was clipped by 5 bases and J by 0 bases, with 11 bases between them. CDR1 is SGHAT and CDR2 is FQNNGV in the germline V gene. CDR3 size: 15 residues. The CDR3 region is CASSPDLYSYNEQFF. The CDR3 DNA reads TGTGCCAGCAGCCCGGACCTTTACTCCTACAATGAGCAGTTCTTC.

The CDR3 region has the DNA TGCGCCAGCAGCTTGGCCGGGTCAGTTAATGAAAAACTGTTTTTT. Its translation: CASSLAGSVNEKLFF. The J gene is TRBJ1-4, the V gene TRBV5-1; D gene ambiguous. Germline V gene sequence: CDR1 SGHRS, CDR2 YFSETQ. The CDR3 loop spans 15 amino acids. The ends were cut back, 0 bases at V and 4 bases at J, with 10 bases in the middle.

A few counts support this clonotype. The V gene is TRBV5-1, the J gene TRBJ2-1; 10 bases match TRBD2. The CDR3 runs 18 residues. Germline V CDR1 and CDR2: SGHRS, YFSETQ. Unmatched junction bases numbered 15, after V lost 3 bases and J lost 6 bases. The CDR3 DNA sequence: TGCGCCAGCAGCTCGTTGGGGGCCTATAGCGGGAGGCGCAATGAGCAGTTCTTC. Its protein product is CASSSLGAYSGRRNEQFF.

In nucleotides, the CDR3 is TGTGCCAGCAGCCCCCAGCCGGGCAAAGAGACCCAGTACTTC. Encoded protein: CASSPQPGKETQYF. This chain joins TRBV7-2 and TRBJ2-5; no definite D call. Germline V gives CDR1 SGHTA, CDR2 FQGNSA. Trimming left V 5 bases short and J 3 bases short, with 13 bases between. This CDR3 has 14 residues.

The chain uses TRBV9 and TRBJ2-5; 10 bases align to TRBD1. V lost 1 base and J lost 11; bases outside the gene matches: 11. The germline gives CDR1 SGDLS, CDR2 YYNGEE. This CDR3 contains 15 residues. The CDR3 nucleotides are TGTGCCAGCAGCGTACGGGACAGGGGCTACAATGAGCAGTACTTC. Protein: CASSVRDRGYNEQYF. The full variable domain, its missing parts supplied by reference TRBV9 and TRBJ2-5, is DSGVTQTPKHLITATGQRVTLRCSPRSGDLSVYWYQQSLDQGLQFLIQYYNGEERAKGNILERFSAQQFPDLHSELNLSSLELGDSALYFCASSVRDRGYNEQYFGPGTRLLVL.

The chain links TRBV12-3 or TRBV12-4 to TRBJ2-1, with TRBD2 matching 9 bases. Unmatched junction bases numbered 5, after V lost 6 bases and J lost 5 bases. This CDR3 is 14 amino acids long. The CDR3, as DNA: TGTGCCAGCAGGTTCCAGCGGGGGGACAATGAGCAGTTCTTC. Protein sequence: CASRFQRGDNEQFF.

The CDR3 DNA reads TGTGCCAGCAGCCAAGATCTGGGGGGCGCAAGCACCGGGGAGCTGTTTTTT. Translating gives CASSQDLGGASTGELFF. The genes are TRBV4-2 and TRBJ2-2, with D perhaps given as TRBD1 or TRBD2 (6 bases each). Germline V CDR1 and CDR2: LGHNA, YNFKEQ. V was shortened by 0 bases and J by 4 bases, with 15 bases between the two germline ends. CDR3 size: 17 residues.

This clonotype was detected only a few times. The chain combines TRBV4-1 with TRBJ2-1; D ambiguous. V gave up 0 bases and J gave up 2 bases, with 14 bases separating them. This CDR3 region has 17 residues. The germline gives CDR1 MGHRA, CDR2 YSYEKL. The CDR3 loop is CASSQDVGGGPYNEQFF. CDR3 sequence (DNA): TGCGCCAGCAGCCAAGACGTTGGCGGCGGCCCCTACAATGAGCAGTTCTTC.

The chain couples TRBV18 to TRBJ1-1; 7 bases fit TRBD1. The V and J ends lost 1 base and 1 base, in that order; junction bases with no gene match: 9. CDR3 length equals 17 residues. The V gene's germline CDR1 is KGHSH and CDR2 LQKENI. For the CDR3, the DNA is TGTGCCAGCTCACCACGGGCGACAGGGATGCGGAACACTGAAGCTTTCTTT. Protein product: CASSPRATGMRNTEAFF.

This clonotype was seen a few times. This sequence joins TRBV4-1 and TRBJ2-7, with D perhaps matching TRBD2 (6 bases). Trimming removed 1 base from V and 0 bases from J, with 13 bases in between. CDR3 length: 16 residues. The germline CDR1 and CDR2 sequences are MGHRA and YSYEKL. The CDR3 loop reads CASSQVPGVSSYEQYF. The CDR3 nucleotides are TGCGCCAGCAGCCAAGTACCGGGAGTTAGCTCCTACGAGCAGTACTTC.

Only a few counts were recorded for this clonotype. The CDR3 region has the DNA TGCAGTGTTTACAGGGAGAATAATTCACCCCTCCACTTT. This sequence encodes CSVYRENNSPLHF. V usage is TRBV20-1 and J usage is TRBJ1-6; TRBD1 is a possible D gene (6 bases). The germline CDR1 and CDR2 sequences are DFQATT and SNEGSKA (reference sequence). Trimming removed 7 bases from V and 5 bases from J, with 12 bases in between. This CDR3 is 13 amino acids long.

The V call is TRBV28, the J call TRBJ2-4; tentative D call: TRBD2 (5 bases). CDR1 and CDR2 (germline): MDHEN, SYDVKM. This CDR3 has 12 residues. Trimming shortened V by 6 bases and J by 13 bases, and 16 bases separated the two germline ends. CDR3 loop: CASSSVGNKQYF. CDR3 in DNA: TGTGCCAGCAGCTCGGTCGGGAACAAGCAGTACTTC.

The genes are TRBV20-1 and TRBJ2-7; D call uncertain. The germline gives CDR1 DFQATT, CDR2 SNEGSKA (reference sequence). The V gene lost 5 bases and the J gene lost 0 bases, with 8 bases spanning the gap. This CDR3 is 12 amino acids long. Written as DNA, the CDR3 is TGCAGTGCTGTGGCCGCCTCCTACGAGCAGTACTTC. It specifies CSAVAASYEQYF.

This clonotype was counted ten times or more. The chain has TRBV3-1 and TRBJ2-1; a possible D gene is TRBD2 (6 bases). V was shortened by 0 bases and J by 4 bases, with 13 bases between the two germline ends. This CDR3 has 16 residues. The germline CDR1 and CDR2 sequences are LGHDT and YNNKEL (reference sequence). CDR3 in amino acids: CASSQDPGLKYNEQFF. Written as DNA, the CDR3 is TGTGCCAGCAGCCAAGATCCGGGACTCAAGTACAATGAGCAGTTCTTC.

Ten or more counts support this clonotype. The chain is built from TRBV7-2 and TRBJ2-1; D ambiguous. The CDR3 sequence is 13 residues long. Germline-derived CDR1 and CDR2 are SGHTA and FQGNSA. Trimming stripped 2 bases from V and 5 bases from J, with 7 bases between. CDR3 coding DNA: TGTGCCAGCAGCTTATCCCCTAACAATGAGCAGTTCTTC. Amino acids: CASSLSPNNEQFF.

The chain recombines TRBV20-1 with TRBJ1-4; D not resolved. The CDR3 contains 15 residues. Germline-derived CDR1 and CDR2 are DFQATT and SNEGSKA (reference sequence). Trimming cost V 2 bases and J 0 bases, with 10 bases left between them. For the CDR3, the DNA is TGCAGTGCTAGACCCCGACGGGCAACTAATGAAAAACTGTTTTTT. Its translation is CSARPRRATNEKLFF.

The chain has TRBV20-1 and TRBJ2-5, with no clear D. The CDR3 consists of 14 residues. The V gene lost 7 bases and the J gene lost 0 bases, with 15 bases spanning the gap. Germline V gene sequence: CDR1 DFQATT, CDR2 SNEGSKA (reference sequence). The CDR3 protein is CSVEKLTYQETQYF. As DNA, the CDR3 is TGCAGTGTGGAGAAACTGACGTACCAAGAGACCCAGTACTTC.

This clonotype was counted a few times. V gene TRBV20-1 combines with J gene TRBJ1-4; the D is unclear. This CDR3 has 13 residues. The V end was cut by 0 bases, the J end by 8 bases, with 10 bases between. In germline, CDR1 is DFQATT, CDR2 SNEGSKA (reference sequence). The CDR3 DNA sequence: TGCAGTGCTAGAGAGGGGAATGGAGAAAAACTGTTTTTT. Protein product: CSAREGNGEKLFF.

This clonotype was seen only once. The rearrangement uses TRBV29-1 and TRBJ2-7, with unresolved D. The CDR3 has 11 residues. Trimming took off 2 bases at V and 7 bases at J, with 9 bases between the two ends. CDR1 and CDR2 (germline): SQVTM, ANQGSEA. CDR3 sequence: CSVERLSEQYF. The CDR3 DNA sequence: TGCAGCGTTGAAAGGCTCTCTGAGCAGTACTTC.

The chain has TRBV20-1 and TRBJ2-3, with unresolved D. The CDR3 is 16 residues long. V lost 3 bases and J 2 bases, leaving 18 bases between the germline ends. The germline gives CDR1 DFQATT, CDR2 SNEGSKA (reference sequence). Written as DNA, the CDR3 is TGCAGTGCTAGGACCGCCCAGGAGAGGTCCACAGATACGCAGTATTTT. It specifies CSARTAQERSTDTQYF.

CDR3 in amino acids: CSARAQTSSPFQVPYYNEQFF. The CDR3 nucleotides read TGCAGTGCTAGAGCTCAGACTAGTTCCCCCTTCCAGGTTCCATACTACAATGAGCAGTTCTTC. This chain connects TRBV20-1 to TRBJ2-1, with a weak D call TRBD2 (6 bases). The CDR3 totals 21 residues. V was pared by 1 base and J by 3 bases, with 31 bases between. Germline V CDR1 and CDR2: DFQATT, SNEGSKA (reference sequence).

This chain joins TRBV20-1 and TRBJ1-1; D ambiguous. V gave up 5 bases and J gave up 10 bases, with 14 bases separating them. The length of the CDR3 is 11 residues. Germline loops: CDR1 DFQATT, CDR2 SNEGSKA (reference sequence). DNA of the CDR3: TGCAGTGCTTTCCGCGTGGGGAGAGCTTTCTTT. Residues: CSAFRVGRAFF.

This clonotype was detected only a few times. V is TRBV30 and J is TRBJ1-2, with TRBD1 as a possible D gene (6 bases). Germline V gene lookup returns CDR1 GTSNPN and CDR2 SVGIG (reference sequence). The CDR3 is made up of 13 amino acids. Trimming pared 3 bases from V and 0 bases from J, leaving 8 bases between. CDR3 in amino acids: CAWRGDTNYGYTF. In DNA form, the CDR3 reads TGTGCCTGGAGGGGGGACACTAACTATGGCTACACCTTC. The full variable domain, its missing parts supplied by reference TRBV30 and TRBJ1-2, is SQTIHQWPATLVQPVGSPLSLECTVEGTSNPNLYWYRQAAGRGLQLLFYSVGIGQISSEVPQNLSASRPQDRQFILSSKKLLLSDSGFYLCAWRGDTNYGYTFGSGTRLTVV.